These T cell receptor beta chains were read from a single sample in a study of neurological immune-mediated disorders. TCRdb used MiXCR to reprocess the 5' RACE reads, holding one entry per CDR3 protein. The table shows approximately 130,000 distinct CDR3 sequences, with roughly 3.2% occurring only once. The specimen was PBMCs. The receptors were sampled from a woman aged 30 to 39 with multiple sclerosis. Both conserved end residues are part of each CDR3. The order of the fields is J gene, CDR3 length, V gene, clone size, D gene, CDR3 protein, CDR3 DNA. A D gene is named only where the DNA matches it firmly. For some rows the clone size is stated as once, few or many, or as a class when expanded; others skip it.

TRBJ1-2,15,TRBV6-2/TRBV6-3,many,TRBD1,CASSARQGSQEGYTF,TGTGCCAGCAGTGCCCGACAGGGCTCCCAGGAAGGCTACACCTTC
TRBJ1-5,14,TRBV20-1,few,TRBD1,CSAIPGQGLQPQHF,TGCAGTGCTATTCCGGGACAGGGACTACAGCCCCAGCATTTT
TRBJ2-3,14,TRBV12-3/TRBV12-4,many,-,CASTLLGSTDTQYF,TGTGCCAGCACCTTGTTGGGGAGCACAGATACGCAGTATTTT
TRBJ1-5,14,TRBV7-2,many,-,CASSIEGGDQPQHF,TGTGCCAGCAGCATCGAGGGAGGGGATCAGCCCCAGCATTTT
TRBJ2-1,17,TRBV27,many,TRBD2,CASSSRGGGGPPNEQFF,TGTGCCAGCAGTTCCCGGGGGGGCGGGGGGCCGCCCAATGAGCAGTTCTTC
TRBJ1-1,14,TRBV12-3/TRBV12-4,many,-,CASSLYQVNTEAFF,TGTGCCAGCAGTTTGTACCAGGTGAACACTGAAGCTTTCTTT
TRBJ2-3,17,TRBV12-3/TRBV12-4,many,-,CASSLAETGRVTDTQYF,TGTGCCAGCAGTTTAGCAGAGACAGGGAGGGTAACAGATACGCAGTATTTT
TRBJ2-5,11,TRBV13,many,-,CASSSLATQYF,TGTGCCAGCAGCTCCCTGGCGACCCAGTACTTC
TRBJ2-2,15,TRBV5-1,many,TRBD1,CASRSTGENTGELFF,TGCGCCAGCAGGTCGACAGGGGAGAACACCGGGGAGCTGTTTTTT
TRBJ2-1,10,TRBV20-1,many,-,CSALGDEQFF,TGCAGTGCTTTAGGGGATGAGCAGTTCTTC
TRBJ2-3,14,TRBV12-3/TRBV12-4,many,-,CASSLASGTDTQYF,TGTGCCAGCAGTTTGGCCTCAGGCACAGATACGCAGTATTTT
TRBJ2-1,18,TRBV4-3,many,TRBD2,CASSQDAPGLAPYNEQFF,TGCGCCAGCAGCCAAGATGCTCCGGGACTAGCGCCCTACAATGAGCAGTTCTTC
TRBJ1-2,16,TRBV12-3/TRBV12-4,many,-,CASSDRGLIQGLSYTF,TGTGCCAGCAGCGATCGTGGGTTGATACAGGGTTTGAGCTACACCTTC
TRBJ2-5,18,TRBV20-1,many,-,CSAIVKPGRKFKQETQYF,TGCAGTGCTATAGTGAAACCGGGGCGAAAATTTAAACAAGAGACCCAGTACTTC
TRBJ1-5,14,TRBV10-2,many,-,CASSETGDNQPQHF,TGCGCCAGCAGTGAGACCGGGGATAATCAGCCCCAGCATTTT
TRBJ2-7,14,TRBV3-1,many,-,CASSLYGSSYEQYF,TGTGCCAGCAGCCTGTACGGGTCCTCCTACGAGCAGTACTTC
TRBJ2-7,19,TRBV12-3/TRBV12-4,many,TRBD2,CASSPGTSRGTEPSYEQYF,TGTGCCAGCAGCCCCGGGACTAGCAGGGGGACTGAACCTTCCTACGAGCAGTACTTC
TRBJ2-5,13,TRBV6-2/TRBV6-3,-,-,CASSYFGEETQYF,TGTGCCAGCAGTTATTTTGGGGAAGAGACCCAGTACTTC
TRBJ1-2,13,TRBV29-1,many,-,CSVQLEGHYGYTF,TGCAGCGTTCAGCTAGAGGGTCACTATGGCTACACCTTC
TRBJ2-1,15,TRBV11-2,-,-,CASSPNRESYNEQFF,TGTGCCAGCAGTCCTAACAGGGAGTCCTACAATGAGCAGTTCTTC
TRBJ1-6,13,TRBV20-1,many,-,CSAREQGNSPLHF,TGCAGTGCTAGAGAGCAGGGGAATTCACCCCTCCACTTT
TRBJ1-1,14,TRBV5-1,many,-,CASSLTPGGTEAFF,TGCGCCAGCAGCTTAACCCCGGGCGGGACTGAAGCTTTCTTT
TRBJ1-1,15,TRBV3-1,many,-,CASSQARGPNTEAFF,TGTGCCAGCAGCCAAGCGCGGGGGCCTAACACTGAAGCTTTCTTT
TRBJ1-1,14,TRBV30,many,TRBD1,CACLLAGGTGEAFF,TGTGCCTGCTTACTTGCGGGGGGGACAGGCGAAGCTTTCTTT
TRBJ2-7,15,TRBV6-5,many,-,CASSYSSGVSYEQYF,TGTGCCAGCAGTTACTCGTCAGGGGTCTCCTACGAGCAGTACTTC
TRBJ2-1,11,TRBV20-1,-,-,CSASSLRGRFF,TGCAGTGCTAGTTCTCTAAGGGGCAGGTTCTTC
TRBJ1-6,12,TRBV20-1,many,-,CSARGGGGIFDF,TGCAGTGCTAGAGGTGGAGGGGGGATTTTTGACTTT
TRBJ2-7,15,TRBV7-2,many,-,CASSQSRSSAYEQYF,TGTGCCAGCAGCCAAAGCCGGTCCAGCGCCTACGAGCAGTACTTC
TRBJ1-2,14,TRBV20-1,many,-,CSARDIRAGYGYTF,TGCAGTGCTAGAGATATCCGGGCAGGCTATGGCTACACCTTC
TRBJ2-1,15,TRBV27,many,-,CASSLSAETYNEQFF,TGTGCCAGCAGTTTATCGGCCGAGACCTACAATGAGCAGTTCTTC
TRBJ1-3,16,TRBV4-3,-,-,CASSQDIRGPGKTIYF,TGCGCCAGCAGCCAAGATATCCGGGGACCTGGAAAAACCATATATTTT
TRBJ1-1,11,TRBV20-1,medium-sized,-,CSAIPGAEAFF,TGCAGTGCTATTCCGGGGGCTGAAGCTTTCTTT
TRBJ2-3,9,TRBV21-1,few,-,CASSTAGIF,TGTGCCAGCAGCACCGCCGGGATCTTT
TRBJ1-2,13,TRBV20-1,many,-,CSAREGRVRGYTF,TGCAGTGCTAGAGAGGGCAGGGTACGGGGCTACACCTTC
TRBJ2-7,16,TRBV3-1,many,TRBD2,CASSHGLSGGLYEQYF,TGTGCCAGCAGCCACGGTCTGTCGGGGGGACTCTACGAGCAGTACTTC
TRBJ2-3,17,TRBV14,-,-,CASSQSREWSATDTQYF,TGTGCCAGCAGCCAATCTAGGGAGTGGTCGGCCACAGATACGCAGTATTTT
TRBJ2-6,15,TRBV20-1,many,-,CSAQTGASGANVLTF,TGCAGTGCTCAAACCGGGGCCTCTGGGGCCAACGTCCTGACTTTC
TRBJ2-1,14,TRBV4-3,many,-,CASSQDLRGNEQFF,TGCGCCAGCAGCCAAGATCTGCGGGGCAATGAGCAGTTCTTC
TRBJ2-1,16,TRBV4-3,many,-,CASSQDRGLAYNEQFF,TGCGCCAGCAGCCAAGATCGGGGGCTAGCCTACAATGAGCAGTTCTTC
TRBJ2-3,14,TRBV12-3/TRBV12-4,many,-,CASSLAGGPDTQYF,TGTGCCAGCAGTTTAGCGGGGGGGCCAGATACGCAGTATTTT
TRBJ1-2,16,TRBV7-2,-,TRBD1,CASSLRDRGTNYGYTF,TGTGCCAGCAGCTTACGGGACAGGGGAACTAACTATGGCTACACCTTC
TRBJ2-3,15,TRBV29-1,many,-,CSVATSGMGTDTQYF,TGCAGCGTTGCGACTTCAGGAATGGGCACAGATACGCAGTATTTT
TRBJ1-1,13,TRBV5-6,many,-,CASSFAGNTEAFF,TGTGCCAGCAGCTTTGCAGGGAACACTGAAGCTTTCTTT
TRBJ1-5,13,TRBV12-3/TRBV12-4,many,TRBD1,CASSRGGKGAQHF,TGTGCCAGCAGCAGGGGGGGAAAAGGAGCCCAGCATTTT
TRBJ2-2,16,TRBV6-2/TRBV6-3,many,-,CASLARGFANTGELFF,TGTGCCAGCCTTGCGAGGGGGTTCGCGAACACCGGGGAGCTGTTTTTT
TRBJ2-3,17,TRBV4-3,many,-,CASSQDRGSSSTDTQYF,TGCGCCAGCAGCCAAGATAGGGGCAGCTCTAGCACAGATACGCAGTATTTT
TRBJ2-2,13,TRBV29-1,many,-,CSVEIPNTGELFF,TGCAGCGTTGAAATCCCGAACACCGGGGAGCTGTTTTTT
TRBJ2-1,15,TRBV20-1,few,TRBD2,CSAPLAARSYNEQFF,TGCAGTGCTCCTCTAGCGGCTCGCTCCTACAATGAGCAGTTCTTC
TRBJ2-2,16,TRBV5-4,many,-,CASSLGGNLNTGELFF,TGTGCCAGCAGCTTGGGGGGGAATTTGAACACCGGGGAGCTGTTTTTT
TRBJ1-1,12,TRBV20-1,few,-,CSAREGFTEAFF,TGCAGTGCTAGAGAGGGATTCACTGAAGCTTTCTTT
TRBJ1-5,15,TRBV20-1,many,-,CSASSRLRADQPQHF,TGCAGTGCTAGCTCCAGGCTGCGGGCTGATCAGCCCCAGCATTTT
TRBJ1-5,15,TRBV7-2,many,-,CASSRLGPYNQPQHF,TGTGCCAGCAGCCGTCTTGGCCCTTACAATCAGCCCCAGCATTTT
TRBJ2-7,15,TRBV7-2,many,-,CASSFDRRSSYEQYF,TGTGCCAGCAGCTTTGACCGGCGGAGCTCCTACGAGCAGTACTTC
TRBJ2-5,12,TRBV7-2,many,-,CASRRGAETQYF,TGTGCCAGCAGAAGGGGGGCGGAGACCCAGTACTTC
TRBJ2-3,18,TRBV14,few,TRBD2,CASSPGTSQPALTDTQYF,TGTGCCAGCAGCCCAGGGACTAGCCAACCCGCCCTCACAGATACGCAGTATTTT